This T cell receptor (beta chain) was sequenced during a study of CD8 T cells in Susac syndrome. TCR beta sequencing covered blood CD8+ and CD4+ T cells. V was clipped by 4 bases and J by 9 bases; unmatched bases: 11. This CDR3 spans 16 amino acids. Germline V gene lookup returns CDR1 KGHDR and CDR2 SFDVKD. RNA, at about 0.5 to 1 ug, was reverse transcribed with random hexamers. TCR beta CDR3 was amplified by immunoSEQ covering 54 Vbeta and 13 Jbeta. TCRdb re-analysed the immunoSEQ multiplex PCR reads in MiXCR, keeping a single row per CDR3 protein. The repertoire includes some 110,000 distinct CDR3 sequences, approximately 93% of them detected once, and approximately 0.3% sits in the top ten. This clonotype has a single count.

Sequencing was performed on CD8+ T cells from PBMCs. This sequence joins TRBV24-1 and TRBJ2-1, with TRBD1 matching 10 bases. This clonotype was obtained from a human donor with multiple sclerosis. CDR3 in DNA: TGTGCCACCAGTGACACCGACAGGGGGCGCCGGGGTGAGCAGTTCTTC. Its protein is CATSDTDRGRRGEQFF.